One sample yielded the 16 T cell receptor beta chains listed below, sequenced in a study of blood T cell repertoires in COVID-19. The repertoire was sequenced with immunoSEQ multiplex PCR; TCRdb's copy has only in-frame clones and lacks some. In the table there are about 220,000 clones, around 80% of which are singletons. Material for sequencing was peripheral blood. Source of these receptors: a woman aged 60-75 years who had recovered from COVID-19.

The rearrangement uses TRBV4-1 and TRBJ2-3; D remains unclear. Germline V gene sequence: CDR1 MGHRA, CDR2 YSYEKL. This CDR3 contains 13 residues. V was pared by 1 base and J by 4 bases, with 6 bases between. The CDR3 sequence: CASSQGSADTQYF. Here the CDR3 DNA reads TGCGCCAGCAGCCAAGGTTCGGCAGATACGCAGTATTTT.

This clone was detected only once. CDR3 sequence: CASSPEVGYGYTF. The DNA for the CDR3 is TGTGCCAGCAGTCCGGAGGTGGGCTATGGCTACACCTTC. The rearrangement uses TRBV12-3 or TRBV12-4 and TRBJ1-2; no reliable D call. The CDR3 has 13 amino acids. Trimming shortened V by 5 bases and J by 4 bases, and 11 bases separated the two germline ends.

The chain uses TRBV30 and TRBJ1-4; 9 bases fit TRBD1. J lost 8 bases, V lost 1 base, and 32 bases had no gene match. The CDR3 runs to 23 residues. From germline, CDR1 is GTSNPN and CDR2 SVGIG (reference sequence). The DNA for the CDR3 is TGTGCCTGGAGTGCCCGTCAACCCTGGGCTCGGGACAGGGAGATTTTACAAAGGGAAAAACTGTTTTTT. Translation: CAWSARQPWARDREILQREKLFF.

This chain joins TRBV30 and TRBJ2-1; D is ambiguous. CDR3 length: 15 residues. Deletions cut 0 bases from V and 7 bases from J, with 16 bases between. Germline loops: CDR1 GTSNPN, CDR2 SVGIG (reference sequence). CDR3 sequence (DNA): TGTGCCTGGAGTGTACTGGGCCACCTTGGGAATGAGCAGTTCTTC. It is translated as CAWSVLGHLGNEQFF.

This chain links TRBV13 with TRBJ2-3; 9 bases line up with TRBD2. This CDR3 spans 16 amino acids. CDR1 PRHDT and CDR2 FYEKMQ come from the germline V gene (reference sequence). The J segment lost 9 bases and the V segment lost 5 bases, leaving 15 bases of the junction unmatched. CDR3 residues: CASSAAPTSGLVTQYF. CDR3 bases: TGTGCCAGCAGCGCGGCGCCGACTAGCGGCTTAGTGACGCAGTATTTT.

This clone was seen only once. This rearrangement joins TRBV21-1 to TRBJ1-6; TRBD1 was called by the table and not checked on the DNA. TRBV21-1 is assigned pseudogene status. The CDR3 is 16 residues long. CDR3: CASRRTGHPGNSPLHF. In DNA form, the CDR3 reads TGTGCCAGCAGGCGGACAGGGCACCCAGGGAATTCACCCCTCCACTTT.

V gene TRBV5-3 combines with J gene TRBJ2-1; 11 bases line up with TRBD2. TRBV5-3 is recorded as an ORF, its role being uncertain. This CDR3 contains 15 residues. With V trimmed by 2 bases and J by 8 bases, 6 bases remained unmatched. The chain's CDR3 is CARSFSGGARDEQFF. The CDR3 DNA follows: TGTGCCAGAAGCTTTAGCGGGGGGGCCAGGGATGAGCAGTTCTTC.

This chain connects TRBV14 to TRBJ2-5; perhaps TRBD2 as D (6 bases). CDR3 size: 13 residues. CDR1 SGHDN and CDR2 FVKESK come from the germline V gene. V dropped 3 bases and J dropped 1 base, with 6 bases sitting between them. CDR3 region: CASSHGSQETQYF. Written as DNA, the CDR3 is TGTGCCAGCAGCCACGGGAGCCAAGAGACCCAGTACTTC.

This clone showed up just once. The chain is built from TRBV5-1 and TRBJ1-1; 9 positions match TRBD1. Germline lookup yields CDR1 SGHRS and CDR2 YFSETQ. The J segment lost 11 bases and the V segment lost 0 bases, leaving 8 bases of the junction unmatched. The CDR3 covers 14 residues. In nucleotides, the CDR3 is TGCGCCAGCAGCTTGGCCGGACAGGGGTGGGATGCTTTCTTT. Translated: CASSLAGQGWDAFF.

The V and J genes are TRBV2 and TRBJ2-7; 11 bases agree with TRBD1. This CDR3 has 14 amino acids. The V gene's germline CDR1 is SNHLY and CDR2 FYNNEI. The V and J ends lost 7 bases and 5 bases, in that order; junction bases with no gene match: 7. CDR3 in amino acids: CASTGGQGGHEQYF. In DNA form, the CDR3 reads TGTGCCAGCACCGGGGGACAGGGGGGCCACGAGCAGTACTTC.

The chain is built from TRBV2 and TRBJ2-7; 9 bases map to TRBD1. This CDR3 has 14 amino acids. The V gene's germline CDR1 is SNHLY and CDR2 FYNNEI. V lost 5 bases, J lost 5 bases, and 7 bases stayed unmatched. CDR3 bases: TGTGCCAGCAGTTCTGGGGACAGGGTACACGAGCAGTACTTC. Encoded protein: CASSSGDRVHEQYF.

The chain couples TRBV7-2 to TRBJ2-2, with D unclear. The CDR3 spans 12 residues. The V end lost 4 bases, the J end lost 5 bases, and 5 bases lay between the germline ends. Per the germline V gene, CDR1 is SGHTA and CDR2 is FQGNSA. The CDR3 loop is CASSSSTGELFF. The CDR3 bases are TGTGCCAGCAGCTCGAGTACCGGGGAGCTGTTTTTT.

The rearrangement joins TRBV20-1 to TRBJ2-7; D gene unclear. The CDR3 length is 11 residues. V was trimmed by 5 bases and J by 4 bases, leaving 9 bases between them. Per the germline V gene, CDR1 is DFQATT and CDR2 is SNEGSKA (reference sequence). This CDR3 is CSASNSYEQYF. In DNA, the CDR3 is TGCAGTGCTTCGAACTCATACGAGCAGTACTTC.

The gene calls are TRBV14 and TRBJ1-3, with D possibly being TRBD1 (5 bases). In germline, CDR1 is SGHDN, CDR2 FVKESK. The CDR3 totals 18 residues. The V end lost 1 base, the J end lost 0 bases, and 16 bases lay between the germline ends. The CDR3 here is CASSQVGAGTYSGNTIYF. As DNA, the CDR3 is TGTGCCAGCAGCCAAGTAGGCGCAGGGACTTACTCTGGAAACACCATATATTTT.

V and J are TRBV30 and TRBJ1-4; 9 bases match TRBD1. The CDR3 spans 13 residues. The germline V gene has CDR1 GTSNPN and CDR2 SVGIG (reference sequence). The V segment lost 6 bases and the J segment 7 bases; nucleotides outside the gene matches: 6. CDR3 sequence (DNA): TGTGCCTGCCCGGGACAGGGTGGTGAAAAACTGTTTTTT. Protein product: CACPGQGGEKLFF.

This clone was picked up a small number of times. This sequence joins TRBV4-1 and TRBJ1-4, with D possibly TRBD1 on 5 matching bases. This CDR3 contains 16 residues. Looked up from germline, CDR1 is MGHRA and CDR2 is YSYEKL. The V gene lost 1 base and the J gene lost 8 bases, with 17 bases spanning the gap. Here the CDR3 reads CASSQASGAGNEKLFF. The CDR3, as DNA: TGCGCCAGCAGCCAAGCGAGTGGGGCCGGAAACGAAAAACTGTTTTTT.